The 15 T cell receptor beta chains in this list originate from one sample, sequenced in a study of blood T cell repertoires in COVID-19. The table came from immunoSEQ multiplex PCR; TCRdb's copy has only in-frame clones and leaves some out. The sample records roughly 86,000 clones, around 81% being singletons. The material sequenced was peripheral blood. Source of these receptors: a man aged 45-65 years who had recovered from COVID-19.

The V call is TRBV6-6, the J call TRBJ1-4; D perhaps matches TRBD1 (5 bases). The CDR3 length is 14 residues. Trimming shortened V by 2 bases and J by 4 bases, and 8 bases separated the two germline ends. Per germline, CDR1 MNHNY and CDR2 SVGAGI (reference sequence). CDR3 bases: TGTGCCAGCAGTTACCTGACAGATAATGAAAAACTGTTTTTT. Protein: CASSYLTDNEKLFF.

This clone has more than one count but fewer than ten. This chain connects TRBV14 to TRBJ1-4; TRBD1 matches 8 bases. Germline CDR1 SGHDN, CDR2 FVKESK. Trimming took 4 bases from V and 7 from J; bases not matched to a gene: 8. There are 15 residues in the CDR3. In DNA, the CDR3 is TGTGCCAGCAGCCCAGCGACAGGGGTCGGTGAAAAACTGTTTTTT. Translation: CASSPATGVGEKLFF.

In this sample, this clone turned up once. The chain combines TRBV5-1 with TRBJ2-5, with a weak D call TRBD2 (5 bases). This CDR3 spans 14 amino acids. CDR1 is SGHRS and CDR2 is YFSETQ in the germline V gene. Trimming removed 0 bases from V and 5 bases from J, with 11 bases in between. The CDR3 DNA sequence: TGCGCCAGCAGCTTGGCCGCGGGTTCGGAGACCCAGTACTTC. As protein: CASSLAAGSETQYF.

The genes are TRBV6-2 or TRBV6-3 and TRBJ2-7, with a possible D match to TRBD1 (6 bases). The length of the CDR3 is 14 residues. Germline CDR1 and CDR2: MNHEY and SVGEGT. V was clipped by 2 bases and J by 9 bases, with 17 bases between them. The DNA for the CDR3 is TGTGCCAGCAGTTACGGGGGCCTACCTACGAGGCAGTACTTC. Translating gives CASSYGGLPTRQYF.

The J gene is TRBJ2-2, the V gene TRBV6-5; no firm D call. The CDR3 has 14 amino acids. The germline V gene encodes CDR1 MNHEY and CDR2 SVGAGI. V lost 7 bases to trimming and J lost 0 bases, with 9 bases between them. For the CDR3, the DNA is TGTGCCAGCACGAGGTTAGCGAACACCGGGGAGCTGTTTTTT. It specifies CASTRLANTGELFF.

V usage is TRBV6-5 and J usage is TRBJ1-2, with D possibly being TRBD1 (6 bases). Germline loops: CDR1 MNHEY, CDR2 SVGAGI. Trimming removed 8 bases from V and 4 bases from J, with 17 bases in between. This CDR3 spans 14 amino acids. The CDR3 coding sequence is TGTGCCAGCCCCGATAGGGGGAGTACCTATGGCTACACCTTC. Translated: CASPDRGSTYGYTF.

The chain links TRBV2 to TRBJ1-2; D may be TRBD1 (6 bases). Germline V gene lookup returns CDR1 SNHLY and CDR2 FYNNEI. V was clipped by 2 bases and J by 2 bases, with 12 bases between them. This CDR3 has 15 amino acids. The CDR3 reads CASSEQQGPNYGYTF. The CDR3 nucleotides read TGTGCCAGCAGTGAACAGCAGGGGCCAAACTATGGCTACACCTTC. Looking up the rest from reference TRBV2 and TRBJ1-2 gives the full variable domain: EPEVTQTPSHQVTQMGQEVILRCVPISNHLYFYWYRQILGQKVEFLVSFYNNEISEKSEIFDDQFSVERPDGSNFTLKIRSTKLEDSAMYFCASSEQQGPNYGYTFGSGTRLTVV.

This rearrangement joins TRBV7-8 to TRBJ2-2, with D uncertain. Trimming shortened V by 3 bases and J by 0 bases, and 8 bases separated the two germline ends. This CDR3 region has 15 residues. CDR1 is SGHVS and CDR2 is FQNEAQ in the germline V gene. DNA for the CDR3: TGTGCCAGCAGCTTCTCAGTATCGAACACCGGGGAGCTGTTTTTT. This sequence encodes CASSFSVSNTGELFF. The variable domain in full, completed from reference TRBV7-8 and TRBJ2-2, reads GAGVSQSPRYKVAKRGQDVALRCDPISGHVSLFWYQQALGQGPEFLTYFQNEAQLDKSGLPSDRFFAERPEGSVSTLKIQRTQQEDSAVYLCASSFSVSNTGELFFGEGSRLTVL.

The genes are TRBV27 and TRBJ2-5, with 11 bases lining up with TRBD2. The germline CDR1 and CDR2 sequences are MNHEY and SMNVEV (reference sequence). The CDR3 consists of 15 residues. Losses at the gene ends were 5 bases for V and 5 bases for J; bases not matched to a gene: 7. The CDR3: CASSGLAGRRETQYF. The CDR3 coding sequence is TGTGCCAGCAGTGGACTAGCGGGCCGAAGGGAGACCCAGTACTTC.

In this sample, this clone turned up a few times. The rearrangement uses TRBV19 and TRBJ2-1, with a weak D call TRBD1 (5 bases). Trimming left V 6 bases short and J 10 bases short, with 13 bases between. CDR3 size: 12 residues. Germline CDR1 is LNHDA and CDR2 is SQIVND (reference sequence). CDR3 in amino acids: CASRPEAGEQFF. CDR3 sequence (DNA): TGTGCCAGTAGACCCGAGGCAGGGGAGCAGTTCTTC.

The chain couples TRBV19 to TRBJ2-2, with a weak D call TRBD2 (6 bases). V was clipped by 6 bases and J by 3 bases, with 14 bases between them. The CDR3 extends over 15 amino acids. Germline assignment: CDR1 LNHDA and CDR2 SQIVND (reference sequence). In DNA, the CDR3 is TGTGCCAGTAGCCTGGGGACTCCTCACACCGGGGAGCTGTTTTTT. It encodes CASSLGTPHTGELFF.

CDR3 region: CASSMGLAGGPGDTQYF. The DNA of the CDR3 is TGCGCCAGCAGCATGGGACTAGCGGGAGGGCCGGGAGATACGCAGTATTTT. V and J are TRBV5-1 and TRBJ2-3, with 16 bases lining up with TRBD2. This CDR3 spans 17 amino acids. J was trimmed by 5 bases and V by 4 bases; bases with no gene match: 7. Germline V gene lookup returns CDR1 SGHRS and CDR2 YFSETQ. The full variable domain, in which reference TRBV5-1 and TRBJ2-3 provide the parts outside the CDR3, is KAGVTQTPRYLIKTRGQQVTLSCSPISGHRSVSWYQQTPGQGLQFLFEYFSETQRNKGNFPGRFSGRQFSNSRSEMNVSTLELGDSALYLCASSMGLAGGPGDTQYFGPGTRLTVL.

This clone was seen a few times. The chain couples TRBV6-2 or TRBV6-3 to TRBJ2-5; 7 bases match TRBD1. The V gene's germline CDR1 is MNHEY and CDR2 SVGEGT. The CDR3 is made up of 14 amino acids. V trimming: 6 bases; J trimming: 2 bases; junction bases outside the gene matches: 6. CDR3: CASSRDSIQETQYF. Here the CDR3 DNA reads TGTGCCAGCAGCCGGGACAGCATACAAGAGACCCAGTACTTC.

The gene calls are TRBV12-3 or TRBV12-4 and TRBJ1-6; D is unclear. The V and J ends lost 3 bases and 10 bases respectively, with 10 bases between them. The CDR3 consists of 13 residues. As DNA, the CDR3 is TGTGCCAGCAGTTTTAACACGGGGTCACCCCTCCACTTT. The encoded protein is CASSFNTGSPLHF.

The J gene is TRBJ1-2, the V gene TRBV30; 8 bases are a match to TRBD1. Germline assignment: CDR1 GTSNPN and CDR2 SVGIG (reference sequence). There are 12 residues in the CDR3. The V gene end was trimmed by 7 bases and the J gene end by 4 bases; junction bases not matched to a gene: 5. CDR3 residues: CAFSGGSYGYTF. CDR3 nucleotides: TGTGCCTTCTCAGGGGGCAGCTATGGCTACACCTTC.